This T cell receptor beta chain was captured in a study of blood T cell repertoires in COVID-19. TCRdb's copy holds only in-frame clones and misses some; the assay was immunoSEQ multiplex PCR. This sample carries over 100,000 clones, roughly nine tenths of them seen once, and the ten largest clones take roughly 5.6%. This clone appeared once. This sequence was found in a human donor in a cohort sampled during active COVID-19. The sequencing sample was made of peripheral blood.

In DNA form, the CDR3 reads TGTGCCAGCAGCAAGCGACTAGCGGGAGGCCTAAGCTCCTACAATGAGCAGTTCTTC. Its translation: CASSKRLAGGLSSYNEQFF. This rearrangement joins TRBV9 to TRBJ2-1; the match to TRBD2 covers 13 bases. CDR1 is SGDLS, CDR2 YYNGEE, per germline. The CDR3 runs 19 residues. The trim removed 4 bases at V and 0 bases at J, leaving 10 bases unmatched.